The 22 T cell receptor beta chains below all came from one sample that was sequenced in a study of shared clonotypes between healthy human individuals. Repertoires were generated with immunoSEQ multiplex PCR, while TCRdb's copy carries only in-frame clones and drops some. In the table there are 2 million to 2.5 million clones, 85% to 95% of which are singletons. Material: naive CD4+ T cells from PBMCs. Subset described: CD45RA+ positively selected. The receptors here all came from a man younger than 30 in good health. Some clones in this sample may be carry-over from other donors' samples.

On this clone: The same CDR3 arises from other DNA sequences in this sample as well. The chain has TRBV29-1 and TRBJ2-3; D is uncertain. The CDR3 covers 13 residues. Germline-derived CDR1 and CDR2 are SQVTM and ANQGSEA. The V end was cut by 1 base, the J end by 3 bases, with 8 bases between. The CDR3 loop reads CSVEGVFTDTQYF. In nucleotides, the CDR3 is TGCAGCGTTGAAGGGGTCTTTACAGATACGCAGTATTTT.

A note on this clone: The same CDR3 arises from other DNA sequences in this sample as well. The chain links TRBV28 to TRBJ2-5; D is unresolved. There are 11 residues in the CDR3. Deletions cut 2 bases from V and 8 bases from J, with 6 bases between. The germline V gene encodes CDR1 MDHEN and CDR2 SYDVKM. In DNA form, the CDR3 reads TGTGCCAGCAGTTTAAGGGAAACCCAGTACTTC. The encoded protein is CASSLRETQYF. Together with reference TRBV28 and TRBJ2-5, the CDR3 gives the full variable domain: DVKVTQSSRYLVKRTGEKVFLECVQDMDHENMFWYRQDPGLGLRLIYFSYDVKMKEKGDIPEGYSVSREKKERFSLILESASTNQTSMYLCASSLRETQYFGPGTRLLVL.

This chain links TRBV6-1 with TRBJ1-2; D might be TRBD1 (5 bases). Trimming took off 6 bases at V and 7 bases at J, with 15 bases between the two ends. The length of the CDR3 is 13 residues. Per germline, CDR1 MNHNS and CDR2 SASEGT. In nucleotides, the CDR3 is TGTGCCAGCAGGGACTCGGGGGGTTTTGGCTACACCTTC. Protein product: CASRDSGGFGYTF.

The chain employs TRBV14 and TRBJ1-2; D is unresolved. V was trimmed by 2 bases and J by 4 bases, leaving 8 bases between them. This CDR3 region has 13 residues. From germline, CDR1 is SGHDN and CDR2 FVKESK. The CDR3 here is CASSQFGGYGYTF. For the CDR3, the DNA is TGTGCCAGCAGCCAATTCGGCGGCTATGGCTACACCTTC.

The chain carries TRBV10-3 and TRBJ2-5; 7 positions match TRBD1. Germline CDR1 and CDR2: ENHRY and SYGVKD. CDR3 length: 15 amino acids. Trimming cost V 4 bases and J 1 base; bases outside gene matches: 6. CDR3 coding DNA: TGTGCCATCAGTGGAGACGGGACAGTCCAAGAGACCCAGTACTTC. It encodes CAISGDGTVQETQYF.

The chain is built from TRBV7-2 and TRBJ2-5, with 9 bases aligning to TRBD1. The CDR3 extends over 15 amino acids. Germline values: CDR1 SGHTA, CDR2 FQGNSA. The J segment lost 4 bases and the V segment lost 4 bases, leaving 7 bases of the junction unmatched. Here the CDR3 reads CASSSTRQGGETQYF. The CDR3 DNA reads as TGTGCCAGCAGCTCCACCAGACAGGGGGGAGAGACCCAGTACTTC.

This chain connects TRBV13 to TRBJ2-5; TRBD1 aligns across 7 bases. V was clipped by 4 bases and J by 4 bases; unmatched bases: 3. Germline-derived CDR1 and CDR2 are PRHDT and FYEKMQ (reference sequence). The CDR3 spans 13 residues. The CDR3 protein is CASSSDRLETQYF. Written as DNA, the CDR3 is TGTGCCAGCAGCTCGGACAGGTTAGAGACCCAGTACTTC. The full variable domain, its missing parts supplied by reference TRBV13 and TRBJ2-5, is AAGVIQSPRHLIKEKRETATLKCYPIPRHDTVYWYQQGPGQDPQFLISFYEKMQSDKGSIPDRFSAQQFSDYHSELNMSSLELGDSALYFCASSSDRLETQYFGPGTRLLVL.

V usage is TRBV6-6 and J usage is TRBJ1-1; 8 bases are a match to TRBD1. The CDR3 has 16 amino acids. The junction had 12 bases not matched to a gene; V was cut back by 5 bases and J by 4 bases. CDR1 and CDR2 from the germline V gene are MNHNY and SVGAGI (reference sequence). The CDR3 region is CASSGPGRGHGTEAFF. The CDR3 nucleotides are TGTGCCAGCAGTGGCCCCGGCAGGGGGCATGGCACTGAAGCTTTCTTT.

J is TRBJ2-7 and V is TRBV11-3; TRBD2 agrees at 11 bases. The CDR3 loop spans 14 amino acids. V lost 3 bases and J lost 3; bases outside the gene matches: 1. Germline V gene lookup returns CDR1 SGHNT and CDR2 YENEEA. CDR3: CASSFGTSGYEQYF. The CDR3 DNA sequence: TGTGCCAGCAGCTTCGGGACTAGCGGCTACGAGCAGTACTTC. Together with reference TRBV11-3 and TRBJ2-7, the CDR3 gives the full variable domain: EAGVVQSPRYKIIEKKQPVAFWCNPISGHNTLYWYLQNLGQGPELLIRYENEEAVDDSQLPKDRFSAERLKGVDSTLKIQPAELGDSAVYLCASSFGTSGYEQYFGPGTRLTVT.

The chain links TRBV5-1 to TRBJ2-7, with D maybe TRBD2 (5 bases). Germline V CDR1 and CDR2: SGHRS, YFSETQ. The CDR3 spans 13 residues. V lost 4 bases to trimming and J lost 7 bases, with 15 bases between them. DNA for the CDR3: TGCGCCAGCAGCCTCGAGGGATTGGGTGAGCAGTACTTC. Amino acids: CASSLEGLGEQYF.

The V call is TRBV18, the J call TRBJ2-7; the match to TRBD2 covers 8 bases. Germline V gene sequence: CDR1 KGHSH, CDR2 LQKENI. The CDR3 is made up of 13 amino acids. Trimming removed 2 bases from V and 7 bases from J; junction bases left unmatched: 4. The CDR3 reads CASSPGRGGEQYF. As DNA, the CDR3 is TGTGCCAGCTCACCAGGCCGGGGGGGAGAGCAGTACTTC.

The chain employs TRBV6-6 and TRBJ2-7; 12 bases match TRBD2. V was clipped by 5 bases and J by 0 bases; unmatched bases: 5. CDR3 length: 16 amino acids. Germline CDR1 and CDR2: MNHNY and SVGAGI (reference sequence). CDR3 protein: CASSTGLAGFSYEQYF. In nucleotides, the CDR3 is TGTGCCAGCAGTACGGGACTAGCGGGTTTCTCCTACGAGCAGTACTTC.

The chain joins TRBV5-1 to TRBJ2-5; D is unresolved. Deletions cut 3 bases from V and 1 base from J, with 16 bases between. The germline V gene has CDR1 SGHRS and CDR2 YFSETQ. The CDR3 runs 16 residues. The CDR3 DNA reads TGCGCCAGCAGCTATGGAAGTGTACAACTCCAAGAGACCCAGTACTTC. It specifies CASSYGSVQLQETQYF.

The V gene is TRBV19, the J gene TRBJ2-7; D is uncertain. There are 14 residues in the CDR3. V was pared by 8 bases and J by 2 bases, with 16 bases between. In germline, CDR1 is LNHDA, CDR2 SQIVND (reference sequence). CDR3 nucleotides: TGTGCCAGTCTTAGCCCACGGGCCCCCTACGAGCAGTACTTC. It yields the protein CASLSPRAPYEQYF.

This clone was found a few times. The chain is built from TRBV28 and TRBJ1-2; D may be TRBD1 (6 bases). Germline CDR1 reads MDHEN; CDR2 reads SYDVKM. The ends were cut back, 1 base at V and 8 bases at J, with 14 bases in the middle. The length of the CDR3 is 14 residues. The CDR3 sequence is CASSLLALGGGYTF. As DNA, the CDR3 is TGTGCCAGCAGTTTATTGGCTCTAGGGGGAGGCTACACCTTC.

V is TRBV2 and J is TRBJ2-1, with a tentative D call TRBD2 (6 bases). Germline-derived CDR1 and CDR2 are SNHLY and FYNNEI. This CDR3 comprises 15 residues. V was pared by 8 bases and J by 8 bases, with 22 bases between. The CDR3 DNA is TGTGCCAGCGGGGAGCGGGCCCCGCCGGGGGATGAGCAGTTCTTC. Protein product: CASGERAPPGDEQFF.

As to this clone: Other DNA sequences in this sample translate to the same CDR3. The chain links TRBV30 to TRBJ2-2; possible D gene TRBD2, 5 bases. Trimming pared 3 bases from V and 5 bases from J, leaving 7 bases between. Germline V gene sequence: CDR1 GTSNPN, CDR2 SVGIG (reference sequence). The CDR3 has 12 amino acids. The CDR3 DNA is TGTGCCTGGAGCCCGGGGACCGGGGAGCTGTTTTTT. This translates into CAWSPGTGELFF.

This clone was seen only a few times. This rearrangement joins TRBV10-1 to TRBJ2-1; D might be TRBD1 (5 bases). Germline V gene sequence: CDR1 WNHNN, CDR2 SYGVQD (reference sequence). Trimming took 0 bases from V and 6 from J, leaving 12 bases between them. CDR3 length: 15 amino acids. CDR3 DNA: TGCGCCAGCAGTGAGTCTGCAGGGTGGAGCAATGAGCAGTTCTTC. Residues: CASSESAGWSNEQFF.

CDR3 DNA: TGCAGCGTTGAAAAATCTGGGGGCACTGGGACTGAAGCTTTCTTT. Its protein product is CSVEKSGGTGTEAFF. The chain couples TRBV29-1 to TRBJ1-1; the D gene is possibly TRBD1 (6 bases). CDR1 and CDR2 (germline): SQVTM, ANQGSEA. The length of the CDR3 is 15 residues. V dropped 2 bases and J dropped 5 bases, with 18 bases sitting between them.

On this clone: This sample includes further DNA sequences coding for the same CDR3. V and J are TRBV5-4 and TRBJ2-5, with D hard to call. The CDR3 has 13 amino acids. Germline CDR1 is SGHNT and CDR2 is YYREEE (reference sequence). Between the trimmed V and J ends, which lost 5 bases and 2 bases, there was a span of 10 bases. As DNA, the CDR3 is TGTGCCAGCAGTTTTGGATTGCAAGAGACCCAGTACTTC. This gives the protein CASSFGLQETQYF.

Written as DNA, the CDR3 is TGTGCCAGCAGCCCCAGTCTCTCTGGAAACACCATATATTTT. Its translation is CASSPSLSGNTIYF. The chain joins TRBV14 to TRBJ1-3; D ambiguous. Germline CDR1 reads SGHDN; CDR2 reads FVKESK. Trimming took 4 bases from V and 0 from J, leaving 7 bases between them. CDR3 length equals 14 residues.

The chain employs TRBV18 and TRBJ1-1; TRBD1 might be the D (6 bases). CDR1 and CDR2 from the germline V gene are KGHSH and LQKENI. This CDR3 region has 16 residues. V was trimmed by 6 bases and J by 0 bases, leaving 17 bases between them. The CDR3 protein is CASSGLTGPMNTEAFF. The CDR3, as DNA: TGTGCCAGCTCCGGATTGACAGGCCCCATGAACACTGAAGCTTTCTTT.